The source of this TCR beta chain is a study of blood T cell repertoires in COVID-19. Study summary: The study drew acute and convalescent COVID-19 samples from the United States, Italy and Spain.

V lost 5 bases to trimming and J lost 5 bases; unmatched junction nucleotides: 8. Per the germline V gene, CDR1 is MNHNY and CDR2 is SVGAGI (reference sequence). The CDR3 has 15 amino acids. Methods used by the authors: From reference gene primer amplification, estimates of nucleated cell counts were derived. The data were produced by immunoSEQ multiplex PCR, yet TCRdb's version contains in-frame clones alone and is incomplete. That table is the source of V, J and clone size, and D and trimming were worked out from the DNA. The data contain roughly 22,000 clones, 92% of them singletons. The chain recombines TRBV6-6 with TRBJ2-3; 9 bases are a match to TRBD2. Source material: peripheral blood. The receptor was derived from a man in his 70s with active COVID-19. The CDR3 sequence is CASSPVAGVGDTQYF. DNA for the CDR3: TGTGCCAGCAGTCCCGTAGCGGGAGTGGGAGATACGCAGTATTTT.